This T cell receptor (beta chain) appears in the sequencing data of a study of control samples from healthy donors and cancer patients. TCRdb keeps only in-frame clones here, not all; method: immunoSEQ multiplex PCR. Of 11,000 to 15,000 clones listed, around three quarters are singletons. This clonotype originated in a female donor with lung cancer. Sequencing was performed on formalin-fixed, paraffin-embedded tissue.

As DNA, the CDR3 is TGTGCCACCAGACCCGGGACTAACACCGGGGAGCTGTTTTTT. This encodes CATRPGTNTGELFF. The chain uses TRBV15 and TRBJ2-2, with D perhaps TRBD2 (6 bases). This CDR3 comprises 14 residues. Between the trimmed V and J ends, which lost 6 bases and 2 bases, there was a span of 10 bases. CDR1 is LNHNV and CDR2 is YYDKDF in the germline V gene (reference sequence).